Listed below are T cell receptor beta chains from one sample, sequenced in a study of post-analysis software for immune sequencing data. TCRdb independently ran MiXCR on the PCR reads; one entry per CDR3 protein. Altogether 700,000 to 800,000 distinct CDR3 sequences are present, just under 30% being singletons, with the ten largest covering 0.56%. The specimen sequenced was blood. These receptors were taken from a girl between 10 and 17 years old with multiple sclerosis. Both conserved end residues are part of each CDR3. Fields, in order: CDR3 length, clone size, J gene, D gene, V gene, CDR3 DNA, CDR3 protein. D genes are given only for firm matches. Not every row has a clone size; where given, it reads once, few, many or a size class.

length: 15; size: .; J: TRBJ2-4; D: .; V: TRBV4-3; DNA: TGCGCCAGCAGCCAAGAACCGGCCCTCGGAAGTGACTTGTACTTC; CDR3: CASSQEPALGSDLYF
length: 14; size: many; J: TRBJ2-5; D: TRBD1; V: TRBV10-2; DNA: TGCGCCAGCAGTAGAGAGGGGGCCAGGGAGACCCAGTACTTC; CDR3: CASSREGARETQYF
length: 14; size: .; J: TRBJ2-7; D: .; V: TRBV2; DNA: TGTGCCAGCGGATCCGGGGCAGGCCTCGACGAGCAGTACTTC; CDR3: CASGSGAGLDEQYF
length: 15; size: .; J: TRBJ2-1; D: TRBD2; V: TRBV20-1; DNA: TGCAGTGCTAGCCCAGCGGGAGGGCCGGGCGATGAGCAGTTCTTC; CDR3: CSASPAGGPGDEQFF
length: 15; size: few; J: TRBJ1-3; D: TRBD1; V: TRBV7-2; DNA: TGTGCCAGCAGCCTGACAGGGATCCCTGGAAACACCATATATTTT; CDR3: CASSLTGIPGNTIYF
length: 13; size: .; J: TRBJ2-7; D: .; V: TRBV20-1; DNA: TGCAACCTGGAGGGCAGGGCTGGCGACGAGCAGTACTTC; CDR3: CNLEGRAGDEQYF
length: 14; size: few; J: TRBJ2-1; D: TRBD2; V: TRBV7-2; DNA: TGTGCCAGCAGTCGACTAGCGGGGGGGCTTGAGCAGTTCTTC; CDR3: CASSRLAGGLEQFF
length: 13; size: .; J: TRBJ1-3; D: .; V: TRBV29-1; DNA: TGCAGCGCCACAACGGGTTCTGGAAACACCATATATTTT; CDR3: CSATTGSGNTIYF
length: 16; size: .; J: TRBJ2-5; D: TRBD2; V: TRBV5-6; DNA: TGTGCCAGCAGCTTGGTAGGCGGGGGGGACCAAGAGACCCAGTACTTC; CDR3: CASSLVGGGDQETQYF
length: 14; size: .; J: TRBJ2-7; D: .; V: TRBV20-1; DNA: TGCAGTGCTGGCATCCAGGGCGCCCGGGGTGAGCAGTACTTC; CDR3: CSAGIQGARGEQYF
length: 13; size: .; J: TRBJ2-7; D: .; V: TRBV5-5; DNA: TGTGCCAGCAGCCGCGTTATGGTCTACGAGCAGTACTTC; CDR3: CASSRVMVYEQYF
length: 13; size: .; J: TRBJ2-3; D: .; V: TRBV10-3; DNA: TGTGCCATCAAAGCGTCTAGCACAGATACGCAGTATTTT; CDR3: CAIKASSTDTQYF
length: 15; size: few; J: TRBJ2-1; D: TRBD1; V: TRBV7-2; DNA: TGTGCCAGCAGCTTTAGGCAGGGGGTATTCGATGAGCAGTTCTTC; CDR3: CASSFRQGVFDEQFF
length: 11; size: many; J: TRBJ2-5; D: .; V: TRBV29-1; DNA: TGCAGCTTCCGGGCACAAGAGACCCAGTACTTC; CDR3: CSFRAQETQYF
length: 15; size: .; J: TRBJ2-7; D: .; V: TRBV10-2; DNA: TGCGCCAGCAGTGAGTTGGGGACGCCGCCCTACGAGCAGTACTTC; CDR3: CASSELGTPPYEQYF
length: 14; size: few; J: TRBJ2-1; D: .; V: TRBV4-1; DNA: TGCGCCAGCAGTCCGGGGATTTCCTACAATGAGCAGTTCTTC; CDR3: CASSPGISYNEQFF
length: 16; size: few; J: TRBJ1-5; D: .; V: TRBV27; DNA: TGTGCCAGCAGTTCAGGACAGACCCTTAGCAATCAGCCCCGGCATTTT; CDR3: CASSSGQTLSNQPRHF
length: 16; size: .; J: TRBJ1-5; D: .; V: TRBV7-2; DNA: TGTGCCAGCAGCTTAGAGGGGCTGGGAAGCAATCAGCCCCAGCATTTT; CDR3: CASSLEGLGSNQPQHF
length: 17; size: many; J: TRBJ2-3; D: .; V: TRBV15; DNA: TGTGCCACCAGCAGGGAATCCGAGGACGATAGCACAGATACGCAGTATTTT; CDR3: CATSRESEDDSTDTQYF
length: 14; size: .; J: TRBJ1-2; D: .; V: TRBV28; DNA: TGTGCCAGCAGCCCGGCGGGGGTTAACTATGGCTACACCTTC; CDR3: CASSPAGVNYGYTF
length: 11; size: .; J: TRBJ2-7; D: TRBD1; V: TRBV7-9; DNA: TGTGCCAGCAGCCCAGGGACAGGGAAGTACTTC; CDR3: CASSPGTGKYF